One sample yielded the 27 T cell receptor beta chains listed below, sequenced in a study of T cells expressing NK-cell markers. TCRdb reprocessed the 5' RACE reads and reports one entry per CDR3 protein, with no DNA. The table for this sample gives fewer than 550,000 distinct CDR3 sequences. Sequenced sample: blood T cells: a sorted CD56 or NKG2C T cell subset, CD4+ or CD8+ T cells, or bulk PBMC T cells (not recorded which). The source is a woman aged 45-65 years in good health.

This chain connects TRBV21-1 to TRBJ2-6; absent DNA, TCRdb's TRBD1 call cannot be checked. TRBV21-1 is a pseudogene locus. This CDR3 spans 18 amino acids. The CDR3 reads CASSDWTGASSGANVLTF.

The chain recombines TRBV25-1 with TRBJ2-3; TCRdb's assignment of TRBD2 cannot be checked, as there is no DNA. The CDR3 covers 14 residues. Germline CDR1 and CDR2: MGHDK and SYGVNS. This CDR3 reads CASSESGELGSQYF.

The V call is TRBV6-1, the J call TRBJ2-3; the TCRdb call, TRBD2, lacks DNA for checking. The CDR3 spans 13 residues. Germline V CDR1 and CDR2: MNHNS, SASEGT. The CDR3 loop is CASSELRGSTQYF.

This chain uses TRBV7-3 with TRBJ2-2; as DNA is missing, the TRBD2 call by TCRdb cannot be tested. This CDR3 spans 16 amino acids. Germline lookup yields CDR1 SGHTA and CDR2 FQGTGA. CDR3 loop: CASSLKLLAGDGELFF.

The V call is TRBV5-6, the J call TRBJ1-5; TCRdb's D call of TRBD1 is untestable without DNA. Per germline, CDR1 SGHDT and CDR2 YYEEEE. This CDR3 has 17 amino acids. The CDR3 loop reads CASSFTRTPLKNQPQHF.

The chain carries TRBV12-3 or TRBV12-4 and TRBJ2-3; no DNA is available, so the TRBD2 call from TCRdb remains unchecked. The CDR3 has 14 residues. The CDR3 loop reads CASKSSGAVNTQYF.

The V and J genes are TRBV15 and TRBJ1-6; absent DNA, TCRdb's TRBD1 call cannot be checked. In germline, CDR1 is LNHNV, CDR2 YYDKDF (reference sequence). The CDR3 has 15 amino acids. CDR3: CATSRPRERGSPLHF.

V and J are TRBV5-6 and TRBJ1-1. The CDR3 extends over 15 amino acids. From germline, CDR1 is SGHDT and CDR2 YYEEEE. The CDR3 here is CASSLDRWRNTEAFF.

The rearrangement uses TRBV20-1 and TRBJ1-1; TCRdb picks TRBD1, but there is no DNA to check that call. CDR3 length equals 12 residues. Germline assignment: CDR1 DFQATT and CDR2 SNEGSKA (reference sequence). The CDR3 here is CSAVQGVLEAFF.

CDR3: CSARDVGGPDKTQYF. The chain employs TRBV20-1 and TRBJ2-5; TCRdb's assignment of TRBD2 cannot be checked, as there is no DNA. The CDR3 runs to 15 residues. Germline loops: CDR1 DFQATT, CDR2 SNEGSKA (reference sequence).

CDR3 sequence reads: CASSLTSVRETQYF. The V gene is TRBV5-1, the J gene TRBJ2-5; TCRdb's D call, TRBD2, is unchecked because there is no DNA. The CDR3 covers 14 residues. Germline V gene data show CDR1 as SGHRS and CDR2 as YFSETQ.

The chain has TRBV18 and TRBJ2-1; the D gene TCRdb calls, TRBD2, cannot be checked with no DNA. The CDR3 contains 17 residues. In germline, CDR1 is KGHSH, CDR2 LQKENI. This CDR3 is CASSSPRGAGGPNEQFF.

This chain connects TRBV4-1 to TRBJ1-1. CDR3 size: 15 residues. Looked up from germline, CDR1 is MGHRA and CDR2 is YSYEKL. CDR3 protein: CASSQDGDPNTEAFF.

V usage is TRBV11-2 and J usage is TRBJ2-1. CDR1 is SGHAT and CDR2 is FQNNGV in the germline V gene. The length of the CDR3 is 14 residues. CDR3: CASSFLEDYNEQFF.

This sequence joins TRBV12-3 or TRBV12-4 and TRBJ2-7. This CDR3 comprises 14 residues. CDR3 residues: CASSLAGGVHEQYF.

The chain recombines TRBV4-1 with TRBJ2-5; the TCRdb D gene call, TRBD1, has no DNA to confirm it. Germline V gene data show CDR1 as MGHRA and CDR2 as YSYEKL. The CDR3 extends over 15 amino acids. The CDR3 reads CASSQEWARGGTQYF.

The J gene is TRBJ2-1, the V gene TRBV29-1; the D call from TCRdb, TRBD1, cannot be confirmed without DNA. Germline-derived CDR1 and CDR2 are SQVTM and ANQGSEA. This CDR3 has 14 amino acids. CDR3 sequence: CSVARAGGVNEQFF.

V usage is TRBV4-1 and J usage is TRBJ1-1; the TCRdb D gene call, TRBD1, has no DNA to confirm it. The CDR3 runs 17 residues. Looked up from germline, CDR1 is MGHRA and CDR2 is YSYEKL. The CDR3 reads CASRDAYRTGQNTEAFF.

The J gene is TRBJ2-1, the V gene TRBV12-3 or TRBV12-4; without DNA, the TCRdb call of TRBD2 cannot be checked. The CDR3 spans 15 residues. Here the CDR3 reads CASRRLAGTPAEQFF.

The V and J genes are TRBV6-1 and TRBJ1-2; TCRdb lists TRBD1, though no DNA is available to test this call. CDR1 and CDR2 from the germline V gene are MNHNS and SASEGT. The CDR3 loop spans 13 amino acids. CDR3 amino acids: CASSGDPRDGYTF.

V usage is TRBV12-3 or TRBV12-4 and J usage is TRBJ2-1; checking the TCRdb D call of TRBD1 is not possible without DNA. The CDR3 is made up of 16 amino acids. CDR3 protein: CASSPDSDGSYNEQFF.

V usage is TRBV12-3 or TRBV12-4 and J usage is TRBJ2-2. This CDR3 region has 14 residues. CDR3 in amino acids: CASSLIGSGGELFF.

The genes are TRBV15 and TRBJ2-7; TCRdb outputs TRBD1, but without DNA this stays unchecked. The CDR3 is 12 amino acids. Per germline, CDR1 LNHNV and CDR2 YYDKDF (reference sequence). Here the CDR3 reads CATSRARGEQYF.

V gene TRBV10-2 combines with J gene TRBJ2-5; the TRBD1 assignment by TCRdb is unverifiable without DNA. Per the germline V gene, CDR1 is WSHSY and CDR2 is SAAADI. CDR3 size: 13 residues. The CDR3 loop is CATMGLLGETQYF.

The gene calls are TRBV4-1 and TRBJ2-7; TCRdb selects TRBD2, and the lack of DNA leaves this call unchecked. CDR1 and CDR2 (germline): MGHRA, YSYEKL. There are 17 residues in the CDR3. CDR3 sequence: CASSQDPTSGKVHEQYF.

The J gene is TRBJ2-1, the V gene TRBV5-1; TCRdb picks TRBD1, but there is no DNA to check that call. Germline V gene data show CDR1 as SGHRS and CDR2 as YFSETQ. This CDR3 comprises 13 residues. The CDR3 here is CASSFRGLDEQFF.

The chain's CDR3 is CASRYQGLHGELFF. The chain recombines TRBV7-2 with TRBJ2-2; the TRBD2 assignment by TCRdb is unverifiable without DNA. The CDR3 spans 14 residues. Germline loops: CDR1 SGHTA, CDR2 FQGNSA.